This record looks at one T cell receptor beta chain sequence and its context. Its cognate antigen is unknown. Donors sampled were nominally healthy, though unrecorded immune exposures were likely. These data come from a study of cytomegalovirus exposure and HLA in healthy donors. Findings and caveats of the study: Common viral pathogens were later found to be apparently linked to several of the most significant clusters. An assumption of roughly uniform sequencing depth across donors underlay the presence/absence analyses. The dataset shows that most TCR sequences were rare, while some public TCRs occurred in many donors.

CDR1 and CDR2 (germline): SGHTA, FQGNSA. This CDR3 region has 15 residues. Trimming pared 8 bases from V and 3 bases from J, leaving 19 bases between. Amplification used 60 Vbeta primers and 13 Jbeta primers. Here immunoSEQ multiplex PCR was the method, and the copy in TCRdb shows in-frame clones only, minus some. With about 160,000 clones in the sample, the ten largest clones hold 1.3%. The origin of this receptor is a woman aged 55-70 years in good health and CMV-seronegative. The V call is TRBV7-2, the J call TRBJ1-2, with D tentatively TRBD1 (5 bases). The sample consisted of PBMCs. The CDR3 DNA follows: TGTGCCAGCCCGGACAAAGGGCCTTGGGACTATGGCTACACCTTC. This codes for CASPDKGPWDYGYTF.